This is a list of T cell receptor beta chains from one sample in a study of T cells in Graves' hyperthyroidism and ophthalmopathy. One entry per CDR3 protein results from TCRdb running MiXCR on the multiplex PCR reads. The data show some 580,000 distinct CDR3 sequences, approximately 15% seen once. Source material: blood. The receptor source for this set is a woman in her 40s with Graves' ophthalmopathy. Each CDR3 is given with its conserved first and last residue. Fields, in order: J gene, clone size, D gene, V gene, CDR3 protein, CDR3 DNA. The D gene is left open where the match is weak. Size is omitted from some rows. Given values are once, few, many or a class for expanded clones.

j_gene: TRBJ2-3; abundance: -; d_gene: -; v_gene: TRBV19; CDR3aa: CASSPLSGTDTQYF; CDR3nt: TGTGCCAGTAGTCCCCTATCGGGCACAGATACGCAGTATTTT
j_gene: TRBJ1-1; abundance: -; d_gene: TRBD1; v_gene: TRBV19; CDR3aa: CASSGRDRDTEAFF; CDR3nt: TGTGCCAGTAGTGGACGAGACAGGGACACTGAAGCTTTCTTT
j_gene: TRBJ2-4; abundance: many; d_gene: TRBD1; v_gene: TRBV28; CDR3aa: CASSLFVTGGLAKNIQYF; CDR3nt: TGTGCCAGCAGTCTTTTCGTAACAGGGGGTTTAGCCAAAAACATTCAGTACTTC
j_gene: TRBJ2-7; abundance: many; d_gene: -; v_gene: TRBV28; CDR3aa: CASRARPTSVYEQYF; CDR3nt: TGTGCCAGCAGGGCTCGGCCCACCTCCGTCTACGAGCAGTACTTC
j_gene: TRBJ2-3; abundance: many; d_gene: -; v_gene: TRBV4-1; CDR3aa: CASSQRADTQYF; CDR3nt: TGCGCCAGCAGCCAAAGGGCAGATACGCAGTATTTT
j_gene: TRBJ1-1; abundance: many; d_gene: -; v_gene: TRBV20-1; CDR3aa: CSARDARVNTEAFF; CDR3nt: TGCAGTGCTAGAGATGCAAGAGTGAACACTGAAGCTTTCTTT
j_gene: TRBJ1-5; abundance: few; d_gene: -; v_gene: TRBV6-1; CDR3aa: CASSQGSGGNQPQHF; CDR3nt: TGTGCCAGCAGCCAGGGGTCGGGTGGGAATCAGCCCCAGCATTTT
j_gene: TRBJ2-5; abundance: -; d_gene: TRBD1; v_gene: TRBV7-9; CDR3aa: CASSSKTGYQETQYF; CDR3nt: TGTGCCAGCAGCTCCAAGACAGGGTACCAAGAGACCCAGTACTTC
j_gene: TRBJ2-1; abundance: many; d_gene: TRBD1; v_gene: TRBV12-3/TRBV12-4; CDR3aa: CASRGTGVPSVNEQFF; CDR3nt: TGTGCCAGCCGAGGGACAGGGGTTCCATCGGTCAATGAGCAGTTCTTC
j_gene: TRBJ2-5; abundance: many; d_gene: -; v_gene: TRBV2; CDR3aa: CASSKLAVDRETQYF; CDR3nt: TGTGCCAGCAGTAAACTAGCCGTGGATCGGGAGACCCAGTACTTC
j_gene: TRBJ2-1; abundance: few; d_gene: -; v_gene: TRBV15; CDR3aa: CATSRTLATYDEQFF; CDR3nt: TGTGCCACCAGCAGAACCTTGGCCACCTACGATGAGCAGTTCTTC
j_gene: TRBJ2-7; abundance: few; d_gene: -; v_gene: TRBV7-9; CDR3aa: CASSLYARAGRSYEQYF; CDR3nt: TGTGCCAGCAGCTTATACGCCCGGGCGGGACGGAGCTACGAGCAGTACTTC
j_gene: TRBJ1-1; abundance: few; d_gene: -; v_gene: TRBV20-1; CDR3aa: CSATHSNTEAFF; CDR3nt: TGCAGTGCTACACACTCGAACACTGAAGCTTTCTTT
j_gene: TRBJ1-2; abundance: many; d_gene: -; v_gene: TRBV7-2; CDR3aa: CASSLALANYGYTF; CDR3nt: TGTGCCAGCAGCTTAGCGCTGGCTAACTATGGCTACACCTTC
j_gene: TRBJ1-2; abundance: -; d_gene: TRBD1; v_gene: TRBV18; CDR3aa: CASSLGQVNGYTF; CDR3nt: TGTGCCAGCTCACTTGGACAGGTGAATGGCTACACCTTC
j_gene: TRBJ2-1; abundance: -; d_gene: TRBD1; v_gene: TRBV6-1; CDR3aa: CASSEPGQANNEQFF; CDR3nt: TGTGCCAGCAGTGAACCGGGACAGGCAAACAATGAGCAGTTCTTC
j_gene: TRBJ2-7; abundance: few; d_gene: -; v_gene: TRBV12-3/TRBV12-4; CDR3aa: CASSFLHLYEQYF; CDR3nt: TGTGCCAGCAGTTTCCTCCACCTATACGAGCAGTACTTC
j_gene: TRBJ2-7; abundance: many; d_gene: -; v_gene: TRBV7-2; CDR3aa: CASRGAAYEQYF; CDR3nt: TGTGCCAGCAGGGGGGCGGCCTACGAGCAGTACTTC
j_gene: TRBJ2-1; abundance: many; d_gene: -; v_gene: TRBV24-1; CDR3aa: CATSDLTDNEQFF; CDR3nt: TGTGCCACCAGTGATTTGACGGACAATGAGCAGTTCTTC
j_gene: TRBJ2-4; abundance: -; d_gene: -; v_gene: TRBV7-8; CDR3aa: CASWGSGLAKNIQYF; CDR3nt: TGTGCCAGCTGGGGGAGTGGGCTAGCCAAAAACATTCAGTACTTC
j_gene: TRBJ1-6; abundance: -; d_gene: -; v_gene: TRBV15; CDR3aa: CATSREPNSPLHF; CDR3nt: TGTGCCACCAGCAGAGAACCGAATTCACCCCTCCACTTT
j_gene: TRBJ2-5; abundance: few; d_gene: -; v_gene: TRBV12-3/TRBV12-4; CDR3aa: CASSPTVRETQYF; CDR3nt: TGTGCCAGCAGTCCAACAGTCCGAGAGACCCAGTACTTC
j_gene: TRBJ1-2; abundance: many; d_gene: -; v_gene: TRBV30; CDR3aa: CAWSYGQMRNGYTF; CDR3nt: TGTGCCTGGAGTTATGGACAGATGAGAAATGGCTACACCTTC
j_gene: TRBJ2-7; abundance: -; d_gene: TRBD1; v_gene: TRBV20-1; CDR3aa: CSARGRQGAAYEQYF; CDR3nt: TGCAGTGCTAGAGGCCGACAGGGGGCGGCCTACGAGCAGTACTTC
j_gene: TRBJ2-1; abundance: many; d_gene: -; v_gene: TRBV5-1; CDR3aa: CASSRLWNEQFF; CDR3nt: TGCGCCAGCAGCCGCCTGTGGAATGAGCAGTTCTTC
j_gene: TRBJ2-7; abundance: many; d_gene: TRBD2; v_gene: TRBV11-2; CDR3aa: CASSLRLADYEQYF; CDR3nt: TGTGCCAGCAGCCTTCGACTAGCGGACTACGAGCAGTACTTC
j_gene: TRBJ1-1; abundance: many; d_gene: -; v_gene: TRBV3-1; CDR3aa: CASSQVGGARTEAFF; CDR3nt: TGTGCCAGCAGCCAAGTCGGCGGGGCGCGCACTGAAGCTTTCTTT
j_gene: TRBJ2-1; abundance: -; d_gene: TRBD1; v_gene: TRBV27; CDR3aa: CASSFLAGTGEANEQFF; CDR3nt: TGTGCCAGCAGTTTCTTGGCCGGGACAGGGGAAGCCAATGAGCAGTTCTTC
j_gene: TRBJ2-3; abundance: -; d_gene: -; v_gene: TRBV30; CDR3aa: CAWRSSRSTDTQYF; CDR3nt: TGTGCCTGGAGGTCCAGTCGCAGCACAGATACGCAGTATTTT
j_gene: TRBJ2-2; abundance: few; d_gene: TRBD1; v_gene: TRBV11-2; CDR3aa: CASSLDGQGANTGELFF; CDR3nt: TGTGCCAGCAGCTTAGACGGACAGGGGGCGAACACCGGGGAGCTGTTTTTT
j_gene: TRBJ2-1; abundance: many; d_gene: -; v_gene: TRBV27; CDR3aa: CASSLSAGNNEQFF; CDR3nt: TGTGCCAGCAGTTTATCTGCGGGAAACAATGAGCAGTTCTTC
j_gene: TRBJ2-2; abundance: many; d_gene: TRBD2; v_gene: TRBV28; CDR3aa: CASRASGTGELFF; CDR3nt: TGTGCCAGCAGGGCTAGCGGCACCGGGGAGCTGTTTTTT
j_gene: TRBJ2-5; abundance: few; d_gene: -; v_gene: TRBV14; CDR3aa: CASSLRGGPGQETQYF; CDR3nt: TGTGCCAGCAGCCTTAGGGGAGGCCCAGGGCAAGAGACCCAGTACTTC
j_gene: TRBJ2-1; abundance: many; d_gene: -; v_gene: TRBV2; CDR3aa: CASSEAKQFF; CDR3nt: TGTGCCAGCAGTGAAGCTAAGCAGTTCTTC
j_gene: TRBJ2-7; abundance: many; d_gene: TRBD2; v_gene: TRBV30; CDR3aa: CAWKPGLASYEQYF; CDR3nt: TGTGCCTGGAAGCCGGGACTAGCGAGCTACGAGCAGTACTTC
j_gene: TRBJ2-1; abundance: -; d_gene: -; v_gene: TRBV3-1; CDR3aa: CASSQTGTPREGEQFF; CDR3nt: TGTGCCAGCAGCCAAACCGGGACCCCCCGTGAGGGTGAGCAGTTCTTC
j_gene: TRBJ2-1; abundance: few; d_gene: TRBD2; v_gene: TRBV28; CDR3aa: CASGSGSFEQFF; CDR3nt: TGTGCCAGCGGTAGCGGGAGTTTTGAGCAGTTCTTC
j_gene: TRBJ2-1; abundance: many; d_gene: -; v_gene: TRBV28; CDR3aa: CASSSPINEQFF; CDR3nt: TGTGCCAGCAGTTCCCCAATCAATGAGCAGTTCTTC
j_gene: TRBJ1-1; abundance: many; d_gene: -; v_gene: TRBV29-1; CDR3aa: CSVELGRAEAFF; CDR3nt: TGCAGCGTTGAATTGGGTAGGGCTGAAGCTTTCTTT
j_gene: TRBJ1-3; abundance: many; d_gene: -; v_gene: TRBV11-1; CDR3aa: CASSLGTGPQKVISGNTIYF; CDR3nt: TGTGCCAGCAGCTTGGGGACGGGACCTCAGAAGGTTATCTCTGGAAACACCATATATTTT
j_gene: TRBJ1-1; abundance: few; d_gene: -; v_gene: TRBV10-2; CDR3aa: CATSPRNTEAFF; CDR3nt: TGCGCCACCAGTCCCAGGAACACTGAAGCTTTCTTT
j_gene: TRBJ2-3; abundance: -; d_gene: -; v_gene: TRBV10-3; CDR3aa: CATTGLLDTQYF; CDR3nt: TGTGCCACCACGGGACTTTTGGATACGCAGTATTTT
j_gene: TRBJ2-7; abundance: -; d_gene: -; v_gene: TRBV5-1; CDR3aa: CASSLGGTASSYEQYF; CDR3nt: TGCGCCAGCAGCTTGGGCGGGACGGCGAGCTCCTACGAGCAGTACTTC
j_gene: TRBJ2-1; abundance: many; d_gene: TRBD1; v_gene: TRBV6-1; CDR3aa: CASSVGEGTGTGRNEQFF; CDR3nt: TGTGCCAGCAGTGTTGGGGAAGGGACAGGGACAGGACGCAATGAGCAGTTCTTC
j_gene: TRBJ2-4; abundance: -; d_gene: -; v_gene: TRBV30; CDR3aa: CAWSVLEDPKNIQYF; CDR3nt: TGTGCCTGGAGTGTACTCGAGGACCCCAAAAACATTCAGTACTTC
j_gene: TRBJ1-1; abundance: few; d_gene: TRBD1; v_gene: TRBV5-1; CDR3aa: CASGRGAEASF; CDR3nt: TGCGCCAGCGGCAGGGGGGCTGAAGCTTCCTTT
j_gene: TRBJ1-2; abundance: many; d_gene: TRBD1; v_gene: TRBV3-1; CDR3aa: CASTHSAQGAVGYTF; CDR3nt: TGTGCCAGCACCCATTCCGCCCAGGGGGCCGTAGGCTACACCTTC
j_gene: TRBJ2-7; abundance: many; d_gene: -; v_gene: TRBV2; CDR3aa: CASSATTGTATYEQYF; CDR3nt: TGTGCCAGCAGCGCAACGACTGGGACGGCTACCTACGAGCAGTACTTC
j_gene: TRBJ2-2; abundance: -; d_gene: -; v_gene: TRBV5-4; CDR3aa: CASSLTGTNTGELFF; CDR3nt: TGTGCCAGCAGCTTAACAGGGACTAACACCGGGGAGCTGTTTTTT
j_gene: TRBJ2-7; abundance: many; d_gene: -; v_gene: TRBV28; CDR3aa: CASIPAVSSEQYF; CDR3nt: TGTGCCAGTATTCCAGCGGTCTCTTCCGAGCAGTACTTC
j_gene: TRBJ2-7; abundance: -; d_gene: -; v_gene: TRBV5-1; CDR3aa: CASNRDGDYEQYF; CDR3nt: TGCGCCAGCAACCGGGACGGAGACTACGAGCAGTACTTC
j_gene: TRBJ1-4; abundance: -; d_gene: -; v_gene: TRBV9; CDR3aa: CASSAGAAGEEEKLFF; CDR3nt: TGTGCCAGCAGCGCCGGGGCGGCAGGGGAAGAGGAAAAACTGTTTTTT
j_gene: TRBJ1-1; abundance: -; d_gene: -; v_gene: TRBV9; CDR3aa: CASSVATTANTEAFF; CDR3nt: TGTGCCAGCAGCGTAGCTACGACAGCCAACACTGAAGCTTTCTTT
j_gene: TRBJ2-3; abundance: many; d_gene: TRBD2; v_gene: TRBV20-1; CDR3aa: CSASPFGAGITDTQYF; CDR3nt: TGCAGTGCTTCCCCGTTTGGAGCGGGGATCACAGATACGCAGTATTTT